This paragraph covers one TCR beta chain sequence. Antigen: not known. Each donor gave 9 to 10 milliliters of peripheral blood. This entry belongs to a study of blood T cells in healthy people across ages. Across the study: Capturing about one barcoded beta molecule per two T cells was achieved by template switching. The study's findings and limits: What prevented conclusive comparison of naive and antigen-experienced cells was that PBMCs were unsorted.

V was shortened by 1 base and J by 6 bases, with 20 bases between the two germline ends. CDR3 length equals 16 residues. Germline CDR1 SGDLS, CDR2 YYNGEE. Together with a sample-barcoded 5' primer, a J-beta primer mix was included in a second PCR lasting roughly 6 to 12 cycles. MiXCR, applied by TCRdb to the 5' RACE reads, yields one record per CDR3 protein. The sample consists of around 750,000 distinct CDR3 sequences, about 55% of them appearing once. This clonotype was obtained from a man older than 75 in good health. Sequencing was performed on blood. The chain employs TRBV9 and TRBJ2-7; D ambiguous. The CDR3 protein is CASSVSPANGAGEQYF. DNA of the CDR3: TGTGCCAGCAGCGTAAGCCCAGCCAACGGCGCAGGCGAGCAGTACTTC.